This T cell receptor (beta chain) emerged from a study of human CD8 memory T cell subsets. CDR1 is SNHLY and CDR2 is FYNNEI in the germline V gene. The CDR3 has 12 residues. Findings and caveats of the study: When diversity was estimated with Chao1, stem-like memory T cells appeared more diverse than precursor exhausted T cells. Similar levels of high diversity, measured as normalized Shannon-Wiener diversity, were found in stem-like memory and precursor exhausted T cells, which was not the case for effector memory cells. Clonotypes that made up the stem-like memory T cell repertoire overlapped minimally with the precursor exhausted T cell repertoire.

A UMI-labeled 5' RACE approach was the method that produced the TCR beta libraries. TCRdb re-called the 5' RACE reads; every CDR3 protein appears as one record, without DNA. The sample table sets out over 7,000 distinct CDR3 sequences. With regard to this clonotype: Its target is not known.

The RNA's source was duplicate vials of about 150,000 sorted CD8+ T cells per subset. The chain has TRBV2 and TRBJ2-7. The receptor comes from a human donor in good health. The sample was CD8+ T cells from PBMCs. The CDR3 is CATRTVSYEQYF.